This T cell receptor (beta chain) was retrieved from a study of graft-versus-host responses after intestinal transplantation. About the research overall: Multivisceral, liver-intestinal, or isolated intestinal grafts were transplanted into recipients. The study gave all recipients anti-thymocyte globulin induction, then tacrolimus and steroids for two to three years. General observations from the study: Ileal or blood samples showed some GvH clones first, and such clones were also found in recipient marrow.

A remark on this clone: Its antigen is as yet unknown.

The CDR3 has 14 amino acids. CDR1 and CDR2 (germline): LNHDA, SQIVND (reference sequence). The ends lost 5 bases at V and 2 bases at J; junction bases unmatched: 4. Using immunoSEQ multiplex PCR, the repertoire was profiled, and TCRdb retains in-frame clones only, with some absent. The table includes about 94,000 clones, 90% to 95% detected once. The chain links TRBV19 to TRBJ2-7, with TRBD1 matching over 9 bases. The TCR was taken from a human donor who received an intestinal transplant. Sample: unstimulated CD8+ T cells sorted from spleen or lymph node cells, taken before intestinal transplant. CDR3 protein: CASSLGQGPYEQYF. The CDR3 region has the DNA TGTGCCAGTAGTCTGGGACAGGGACCCTACGAGCAGTACTTC.